Given below is one T cell receptor beta chain in context. The antigen remains unidentified. It was CD45RO-negative cells, positively selected for CCR7, that made up naive CD8 cells, with terminally differentiated effector memory CD45RA+ cells excluded. Clones were read by immunoSEQ multiplex PCR, and TCRdb kept only the in-frame ones, dropping some. The sample carries a few million clones, over 85% recorded once. The data are from a study of shared clonotypes between healthy human individuals. Overall study findings and caveats: What rarefaction showed was incomplete sorted-subset sequencing despite large depth.

CDR1 is SEHNR and CDR2 is FQNEAQ in the germline V gene (reference sequence). The CDR3 totals 16 residues. With 5 bases removed from V and 0 bases from J, the gap between germline ends came to 15 bases. The clonotype was recovered from a man between 18 and 35 years old in good health. Some clones in this sample may be carry-over from other donors' samples. Sequencing used naive CD8+ T cells from PBMCs. The rearrangement joins TRBV7-9 to TRBJ2-3; D possibly matches TRBD1 or TRBD2 (5 bases each). CDR3 residues: CASSLGTEVSTDTQYF. The CDR3 DNA sequence: TGTGCCAGCAGCCTCGGGACGGAAGTTAGCACAGATACGCAGTATTTT.